Described below is a single TCR beta chain sequence and its context. The target antigen is unknown. The data are from a study of CD8 T cells in ankylosing spondylitis. V lost 3 bases and J lost 3, with 11 bases in between. The CDR3 sequence is 14 residues long. The germline V gene has CDR1 LGHDT and CDR2 YNNKEL (reference sequence). Study-wide points: Clones linked with disease were CD8+ and fairly uncommon in the peripheral blood. Seemingly characteristic of ankylosing spondylitis blood was a TCR beta motif consisting of about 8 highly homologous variants. Reactive arthritis synovial fluid and blood previously showed some of these motif variants. Reportedly, significant enrichment of disease-linked clones occurred in matched ankylosing spondylitis synovial fluid.

Quantitative 5'-RACE was performed with molecular barcodes, and it yielded the TCR beta libraries. Via MiXCR, TCRdb re-called the 5' RACE reads, giving one row per CDR3 protein. The sample has hundreds of thousands of distinct CDR3 sequences; around 26% are singletons. The chain has TRBV3-1 and TRBJ1-1; D uncertain. The receptor's source is a male donor with ankylosing spondylitis. Sequences were obtained from blood, either unsorted or a sorted T cell fraction (not recorded which). The CDR3 bases are TGTGCCAGCAGCCAGGAACTTGGGGACACTGAAGCTTTCTTT. Amino acid sequence: CASSQELGDTEAFF.